The sequence of this T cell receptor (beta chain) was determined in a study of blood T cell repertoires in COVID-19. Study overall: COVID-19 samples collected from the United States, Italy and Spain covered acute and convalescent phases.

Germline CDR1 reads SGHDT; CDR2 reads YYEEEE. Between the trimmed V and J ends, which lost 2 bases and 1 base, there was a span of 6 bases. This CDR3 region has 13 residues. As processed by the authors: Researchers report that nucleated cell counts were estimated from reference gene primer amplification. TCRdb's copy holds only in-frame clones and misses some; the assay was immunoSEQ multiplex PCR. The DNA was the basis for D and trimming; V, J and clone size are from that table. The sample lists 200,000 or so clones, around 87% occurring once. Participant ages covered roughly 18 to 89 years across about two dozen US areas.

This clonotype was sampled from a man in his thirties or forties in a cohort exposed to, infected with or recovered from COVID-19 (not recorded which). The sample was PBMCs or T cells enriched from blood (not recorded which). This chain connects TRBV5-6 to TRBJ1-1; TRBD1 is a possible D gene (6 bases). CDR3 DNA: TGTGCCAGCAGCTTACAGGGGAACACTGAAGCTTTCTTT. Translation gives CASSLQGNTEAFF.